This T cell receptor (beta chain) was recovered during a study of shared clonotypes between healthy human individuals. The sample holds a few counts of this clone. This CDR3 is also generated by other DNA sequences in the sample. The germline V gene has CDR1 SQVTM and CDR2 ANQGSEA. V lost 6 bases and J lost 2, with 10 bases in between. The CDR3 extends over 12 amino acids. Sequencing used immunoSEQ multiplex PCR; TCRdb keeps in-frame clones, though not all of them. Of about 710,000 clones in the sample, roughly 72% are singletons; the top ten hold around 1.7%. The sequence was collected from a woman aged 25-40 years in good health. The V call is TRBV29-1, the J call TRBJ2-5; TRBD2 is a possible D gene (7 bases). Sequencing was carried out using memory CD4+ T cells sorted from blood. Subset denoted: CD45RA-negative fraction. In DNA form, the CDR3 reads TGCAGCGTAAGGGGGGGTCAAGAGACCCAGTACTTC. This codes for CSVRGGQETQYF.